The source of this T cell receptor (beta chain) is a study of response to subunit inactivated influenza vaccine. A few counts support this clonotype. Trimming took off 1 base at V and 5 bases at J, with 5 bases between the two ends. The CDR3 is 13 amino acids. Germline V CDR1 and CDR2: MGHRA, YSYEKL. One entry per CDR3 protein, called by TCRdb with MiXCR from the RT-PCR reads. This sample has about 540,000 distinct CDR3 sequences, with under 25% found just once. The sample was also reused in another study, on T cells expressing NK-cell markers. Per that paper: UMIs were included in TCR beta cDNA generated by 5'RACE template switching. Investigators obtained TCR beta repertoires from sorted CD3+CD56+NKG2C+, CD3+CD56+NKG2C- and CD3+CD56-NKG2C+ T cells. Alpha-beta TCR T cells were the sole sorting target in several experiments, owing to an anti-gamma-delta TCR antibody. NKG2C+ dominant clonotype frequencies in six donors were roughly 1.0-7.5% of CD8+ T cells. Expanded NKG2C+ T cell clones were not confirmed as HCMV-specific.

The sequencing here drew on CD4+ T cells sorted from PBMCs, taken roughly 13 days after vaccination. The chain uses TRBV4-1 and TRBJ1-4; D uncertain. The TCR comes from a man in his forties or fifties who received an inactivated influenza vaccine. The DNA of the CDR3 is TGCGCCAGCAGCCAAGGAGAGAATGAAAAACTGTTTTTT. The encoded protein is CASSQGENEKLFF.